One and the same sample provided the 29 T cell receptor beta chains below, sequenced in a study of shared clonotypes between healthy human individuals (TCRdb year 2020). Libraries were prepared through the immunoSEQ multiplex PCR assay. TCRdb took over this immuneACCESS table, retaining in-frame rearrangements with V and J assigned. Such tables are incomplete; in checked studies, under half of the missing clones stem from an unresolved V gene, and the remainder is unexplained. Recorded for this sample are 950,000 to 1,300,000 clones; around 76% of them occurred a single time. The ten biggest clones cover 1.4% of the sample. The material sequenced was memory CD4+ T cells sorted from blood. The sample's cell subset or site label, in plain terms: CD45RA-negative fraction. The receptors originated from a man aged 18-30 years in good health.

To note about this clone: This may arise from a read error, as a much more abundant clone is one base away. The rearrangement joins TRBV21-1 to TRBJ1-6; the table gives TRBD1 as D, unverified against the DNA. TRBV21-1 is a known pseudogene. This CDR3 comprises 14 residues. The CDR3 region has the DNA TGTGCCACTCACGACTACAGGGAAAATTCACCCCTCCACTTT. It translates to CATHDYRENSPLHF.

This clone was counted only a few times. The genes are TRBV5-1 and TRBJ2-3, with D possibly TRBD2 on 6 matching bases. CDR1 is SGHRS, CDR2 YFSETQ, per germline. The CDR3 spans 16 residues. V was shortened by 0 bases and J by 4 bases, with 15 bases between the two germline ends. CDR3 in amino acids: CASSLGRGSDADTQYF. The CDR3 coding sequence is TGCGCCAGCAGCTTGGGGAGGGGATCTGATGCAGATACGCAGTATTTT.

This clone was counted a few times. The chain is built from TRBV11-2 and TRBJ2-7; D possibly corresponds to TRBD1 (6 bases). Trimming removed 2 bases at V and 0 bases at J, with 11 bases between. This CDR3 contains 15 residues. CDR1 and CDR2 from the germline V gene are SGHAT and FQNNGV. The CDR3 DNA sequence: TGTGCCAGCAGCTTAACTGGGGGCATCTCCTACGAGCAGTACTTC. Its translation: CASSLTGGISYEQYF.

The chain is built from TRBV9 and TRBJ2-7; D is undetermined. CDR1 SGDLS and CDR2 YYNGEE come from the germline V gene. The V and J ends lost 4 bases and 2 bases respectively, with 16 bases between them. CDR3 size: 15 residues. The CDR3 DNA reads as TGTGCCAGCAGCCCCACGCTCCTAACCCCCTACGAGCAGTACTTC. This translates into CASSPTLLTPYEQYF.

The rearrangement links TRBV11-2 to TRBJ2-5; 8 bases are shared with TRBD2. Per germline, CDR1 SGHAT and CDR2 FQNNGV. This CDR3 has 16 amino acids. Trimming cost V 1 base and J 2 bases; bases outside gene matches: 6. The CDR3 region is CASSLGERGPQETQYF. CDR3 sequence (DNA): TGTGCCAGCAGCTTAGGGGAGCGGGGGCCTCAAGAGACCCAGTACTTC.

This chain joins TRBV19 and TRBJ1-2; D is unclear. This CDR3 spans 15 amino acids. Germline CDR1 is LNHDA and CDR2 is SQIVND (reference sequence). V lost 0 bases and J 0 bases, leaving 8 bases between the germline ends. The CDR3 DNA reads as TGTGCCAGTAGTATAGATCGGAGGGCTAACTATGGCTACACCTTC. Protein: CASSIDRRANYGYTF. Full variable domain (rest looked up from reference TRBV19 and TRBJ1-2): DGGITQSPKYLFRKEGQNVTLSCEQNLNHDAMYWYRQDPGQGLRLIYYSQIVNDFQKGDIAEGYSVSREKKESFPLTVTSAQKNPTAFYLCASSIDRRANYGYTFGSGTRLTVV.

CDR3 sequence: CASSPTTAADTQYF. CDR3 nucleotide sequence: TGTGCCAGCTCTCCTACTACAGCTGCAGATACGCAGTATTTT. The rearrangement joins TRBV18 to TRBJ2-3; no clear D. Per germline, CDR1 KGHSH and CDR2 LQKENI. The CDR3 spans 14 residues. Trimming took off 6 bases at V and 4 bases at J, with 14 bases between the two ends.

The chain has TRBV29-1 and TRBJ1-1, with D unclear. Germline V gives CDR1 SQVTM, CDR2 ANQGSEA. The CDR3 length is 12 residues. The ends were cut back, 7 bases at V and 11 bases at J, with 20 bases in the middle. CDR3 in amino acids: CSARDPLLLAFF. The CDR3 DNA is TGCAGCGCCCGAGATCCGCTTTTGTTGGCTTTCTTT.

The chain couples TRBV5-1 to TRBJ2-1; 10 bases fit TRBD2. There are 16 residues in the CDR3. The germline V gene has CDR1 SGHRS and CDR2 YFSETQ. V trimming: 4 bases; J trimming: 4 bases; junction bases outside the gene matches: 8. The CDR3 reads CASSLNGLAEYNEQFF. Here the CDR3 DNA reads TGCGCCAGCAGCCTTAACGGACTAGCGGAATACAATGAGCAGTTCTTC.

This clone has just a few counts. V and J are TRBV11-2 and TRBJ2-1; TRBD2 aligns across 8 bases. The ends lost 2 bases at V and 8 bases at J; junction bases unmatched: 14. Germline V gene data show CDR1 as SGHAT and CDR2 as FQNNGV. CDR3 length: 17 amino acids. CDR3 DNA: TGTGCCAGCAGCTTAAGGGAGGTAGCGGGAATGCTGGATGAGCAGTTCTTC. Translation gives CASSLREVAGMLDEQFF.

The gene calls are TRBV5-1 and TRBJ2-7, with 8 bases lining up with TRBD2. V was clipped by 3 bases and J by 0 bases; unmatched bases: 14. The V gene's germline CDR1 is SGHRS and CDR2 YFSETQ. The CDR3 length is 18 residues. The CDR3 is CASSSNPNGLAGSYEQYF. CDR3 nucleotides: TGCGCCAGCAGCTCGAACCCCAACGGACTAGCAGGCTCCTACGAGCAGTACTTC.

Of note for this clone: This sample includes further DNA sequences coding for the same CDR3. This chain uses TRBV27 with TRBJ2-1, with 8 bases fitting TRBD2. With 2 bases clipped from V and 6 bases from J, the junction kept 6 bases outside the gene matches. In germline, CDR1 is MNHEY, CDR2 SMNVEV (reference sequence). CDR3 length equals 15 residues. CDR3 sequence: CASSLGLAGVNEQFF. CDR3 nucleotide sequence: TGTGCCAGCAGTTTAGGACTAGCCGGGGTCAATGAGCAGTTCTTC.

V gene TRBV15 combines with J gene TRBJ2-5, with 8 positions matching TRBD1. CDR3 length: 15 amino acids. The V gene's germline CDR1 is LNHNV and CDR2 YYDKDF (reference sequence). Trimming removed 1 base from V and 5 bases from J; junction bases left unmatched: 6. DNA for the CDR3: TGTGCCACCAGCAGAGGGCAGGGGGCGTTGGAGACCCAGTACTTC. Amino acid sequence: CATSRGQGALETQYF.

V usage is TRBV9 and J usage is TRBJ2-1; 7 nucleotides match TRBD2. Looked up from germline, CDR1 is SGDLS and CDR2 is YYNGEE. The CDR3 has 14 residues. The junction had 9 bases not matched to a gene; V was cut back by 0 bases and J by 12 bases. The CDR3 is CASSVGDYQGSQFF. CDR3 nucleotides: TGTGCCAGCAGCGTAGGGGACTACCAGGGATCGCAGTTCTTC.

J is TRBJ2-1 and V is TRBV20-1; D is unresolved. Germline V gives CDR1 DFQATT, CDR2 SNEGSKA (reference sequence). Trimming stripped 7 bases from V and 9 bases from J, with 10 bases between. The CDR3 has 10 amino acids. As DNA, the CDR3 is TGCAGTGTGCCCCGCAGTGAGCAGTTCTTC. The encoded protein is CSVPRSEQFF.

This clone was seen only a few times. The same CDR3 is also encoded by other DNA sequences in this sample. The chain joins TRBV11-2 to TRBJ2-2, with 7 bases matching TRBD1. The length of the CDR3 is 15 residues. Germline trimming cut 4 bases from V and 2 bases from J; bases unmatched to any gene: 4. Germline V gene lookup returns CDR1 SGHAT and CDR2 FQNNGV. CDR3 DNA sequence: TGTGCCAGCAGCTCAAACAGGGGCAACACCGGGGAGCTGTTTTTT. It yields the protein CASSSNRGNTGELFF.

This clone has just a few counts. V gene TRBV30 combines with J gene TRBJ1-1; D not certain. The CDR3 spans 13 residues. Germline V gene lookup returns CDR1 GTSNPN and CDR2 SVGIG (reference sequence). The V gene lost 2 bases and the J gene lost 1 base, with 8 bases spanning the gap. The CDR3 loop reads CAWSLFWNTEAFF. The DNA for the CDR3 is TGTGCCTGGAGTCTATTTTGGAACACTGAAGCTTTCTTT.

This clone was detected only once. J is TRBJ2-2 and V is TRBV4-1; no clear D gene. The germline V gene encodes CDR1 MGHRA and CDR2 YSYEKL. V dropped 1 base and J dropped 3 bases, with 12 bases sitting between them. The CDR3 spans 16 residues. CDR3 nucleotide sequence: TGCGCCAGCAGCCAAGTAGCAGACACCTACACCGGGGAGCTGTTTTTT. Protein sequence: CASSQVADTYTGELFF.

For this clone: The sample carries other DNA sequences with the same CDR3. The chain uses TRBV5-1 and TRBJ2-7; D might be TRBD2 (6 bases). V was trimmed by 4 bases and J by 3 bases, leaving 14 bases between them. The germline V gene has CDR1 SGHRS and CDR2 YFSETQ. This CDR3 contains 14 residues. The CDR3 DNA reads TGCGCCAGCAGCCCAGCCCAGGGAGGCTACGAGCAGTACTTC. Encoded protein: CASSPAQGGYEQYF.

This clone was picked up one time. The chain links TRBV2 to TRBJ2-1, with 10 bases that match TRBD2. This CDR3 is 16 amino acids long. The V segment lost 4 bases and the J segment 4 bases; nucleotides outside the gene matches: 7. CDR1 is SNHLY, CDR2 FYNNEI, per germline. The CDR3 reads CASSGSGGTLYNEQFF. As DNA, the CDR3 is TGTGCCAGCAGTGGTAGCGGGGGGACCCTATACAATGAGCAGTTCTTC.

The sample holds many counts of this clone. The chain carries TRBV5-1 and TRBJ2-7; 8 bases fit TRBD1. This CDR3 has 15 residues. Trimming took 4 bases from V and 4 from J; bases not matched to a gene: 10. Germline V lookup: CDR1 SGHRS, CDR2 YFSETQ. The CDR3 is CASSIAGGAGYEQYF. The CDR3 DNA reads TGCGCCAGCAGCATTGCAGGGGGCGCGGGGTACGAGCAGTACTTC.

The chain couples TRBV4-1 to TRBJ2-1; 13 nucleotides match TRBD2. Germline V lookup: CDR1 MGHRA, CDR2 YSYEKL. The CDR3 has 17 residues. Unmatched junction bases numbered 10, after V lost 4 bases and J lost 7 bases. CDR3 residues: CASSPRLAGGGWNEQFF. The DNA for the CDR3 is TGCGCCAGCAGCCCGAGACTAGCGGGGGGCGGATGGAATGAGCAGTTCTTC.

V and J are TRBV6-5 and TRBJ1-3; the match to TRBD1 covers 8 bases. V gave up 8 bases and J gave up 2 bases; unmatched junction bases: 5. This CDR3 is 14 amino acids long. CDR1 and CDR2 from the germline V gene are MNHEY and SVGAGI. CDR3 region: CASVDRGAGNTIYF. The DNA for the CDR3 is TGTGCCAGCGTCGACAGGGGTGCTGGAAACACCATATATTTT.

This clone was counted ten times or more. The rearrangement links TRBV7-2 to TRBJ2-3; D not resolved. Trimming removed 5 bases at V and 2 bases at J, with 5 bases between. Germline CDR1 is SGHTA and CDR2 is FQGNSA. The CDR3 totals 12 residues. As DNA, the CDR3 is TGTGCCAGCAGCGCTGTCACAGATACGCAGTATTTT. Translated: CASSAVTDTQYF.

The rearrangement links TRBV6-4 to TRBJ1-5; the D gene is possibly TRBD1 (6 bases). This CDR3 comprises 13 residues. Germline CDR1 and CDR2: MRHNA and SNTAGT. The ends were cut back, 3 bases at V and 7 bases at J, with 10 bases in the middle. CDR3 in amino acids: CASSENQGQPQHF. As DNA, the CDR3 is TGTGCCAGCAGTGAAAACCAGGGGCAGCCCCAGCATTTT.

The chain recombines TRBV11-3 with TRBJ2-1, with D perhaps matching TRBD1 or TRBD2 (5 bases each). V lost 3 bases and J lost 3, with 12 bases in between. This CDR3 has 15 residues. The germline gives CDR1 SGHNT, CDR2 YENEEA. This CDR3 reads CASSLGTGFYNEQFF. In DNA form, the CDR3 reads TGTGCCAGCAGCTTGGGGACGGGGTTCTACAATGAGCAGTTCTTC.

The table lists this clone with a few counts. V and J are TRBV27 and TRBJ2-1; possible D gene TRBD1, 6 bases. From germline, CDR1 is MNHEY and CDR2 SMNVEV (reference sequence). The CDR3 is 13 amino acids. The V end was cut by 7 bases, the J end by 4 bases, with 11 bases between. The CDR3 DNA reads TGTGCCAGCAAGGGACACGAGTACAATGAGCAGTTCTTC. Its protein is CASKGHEYNEQFF.

For this clone: This same CDR3 is encoded by further DNA sequences in the sample. This chain links TRBV2 with TRBJ2-7, with D unclear. Trimming took 6 bases from V and 0 from J, leaving 6 bases between them. Germline lookup yields CDR1 SNHLY and CDR2 FYNNEI. The CDR3 length is 12 residues. This CDR3 reads CASSANSYEQYF. Here the CDR3 DNA reads TGTGCCAGCAGCGCAAACTCCTACGAGCAGTACTTC.

CDR3: CASSLPPTGSNGAFF. The CDR3 bases are TGTGCCAGCAGCTTGCCCCCAACAGGGTCGAATGGAGCTTTCTTT. J is TRBJ1-1 and V is TRBV7-2; a weak D match, TRBD1 (6 bases). Germline V gene sequence: CDR1 SGHTA, CDR2 FQGNSA. The germline V and J ends were trimmed by 3 bases and 10 bases, with 21 bases remaining between them. The CDR3 sequence is 15 residues long.